Described below is a single T cell receptor (beta chain) sequence and its context. Its antigen target is currently unknown. No per-base quality is available; no much larger clone lies one base away. Library generation was performed with the immunoSEQ multiplex PCR assay. For the multiplex PCR, a mixture combining 60 forward primers for TCR Vbeta segments and 13 reverse primers for TCR Jbeta segments was used. A multiplex PCR assay on genomic DNA amplified the CDR3 region of rearranged TCR beta genes. Amplified TCR beta libraries were sequenced as 87-base-pair reads on the Illumina HiSeq System. For the original study's pipeline: A later analysis tallied 80 million to 95 million unique TCR beta chains across the 700 or so repertoires, and about 10 million of those chains were shared by two or more donors. Raw reads were error-corrected and collapsed into unique sequences with a nearest-neighbor algorithm that merged closely related sequences to remove PCR and sequencing errors. To assign V, D and J gene segments, CDR3 sequences were aligned to IMGT reference sequences. For a sequence to be retained, a match of at least six nucleotides to both a V gene segment and a J gene segment was required. Rearrangements were classified as productive when the CDR3 lacked stop codons and remained in frame with V and J, and all other rearrangements were classified as non-productive. Following IMGT convention, CDR3 was defined as the stretch from the second conserved V-encoded cysteine up to the conserved J-encoded phenylalanine. In an earlier analysis of roughly 610 of the donors, sequences lacking an unambiguous match to a single V gene segment were excluded. In an earlier analysis of roughly 500 of the donors, V segments were called functional above 56.7% productive rearrangements and were called segregating when the between-donor standard deviation exceeded 5%. A statistical classification framework was built to diagnose cytomegalovirus status from the catalog of TCR beta chain sequences. In a later analysis, TCR nucleotide sequences were compared against IMGT/GENE-DB human TR gene sequences so that V and J genes could be assigned. A later analysis assigned CDR3 sequences and most-parsimonious VDJ recombination scenarios with the TCRdist pipeline. In a later analysis, each TCR beta chain was defined by its CDR3 amino acid sequence together with its V-gene family, and reads lacking a unique V-gene family were excluded. A later analysis removed 500 to 650 highly shared, low-generation-probability nucleotide sequences to deal with suspected cross-contamination and a sequencing artifact. For each public chain, a later analysis derived a clonal expansion index from normalized ranks of inferred template counts within each repertoire. In a later analysis, generation probabilities were computed with a VDJ recombination model fitted to out-of-frame rearrangements, and the resulting probabilities were checked against IGoR. In a later analysis, hypergeometric tests were used to score TCR-TCR, TCR-HLA and TCR-CMV co-occurrence, with a repertoire-size bias correction applied to TCR pairs. In a later analysis, false discovery rates were estimated by permuting HLA or CMV assignments 20 times. In a later analysis, co-occurring TCRs were grouped with DBSCAN, and TCRdist sequence similarity was added when clustering was performed within HLA-allele-positive subsets. For co-occurrence clustering, repertoires with fewer than 30,000 or more than 120,000 public chains were excluded, along with five or six repertoires with anomalous nucleotide sharing. TCRdb holds this immuneACCESS table with in-frame rearrangements only. Some clones are missing; in checked studies, unresolved V genes explain under half, and the rest has no known cause. Clone size and the V and J calls come from that table; the DNA yielded D and trimming. This sample comprises almost 95,000 clones, around 66% of them detected only once. The top ten constitute 3% to 5% of the sample.

The record originates from a study of cytomegalovirus exposure and HLA in healthy donors (dated by TCRdb to about 2017). Regarding the study in general: An earlier analysis of under 600 of the donors reported roughly 300 Gb of sequence data and 117 million unique TCR beta sequences from 150 million to 200 million T cells. The number of donors typed differed by locus, with about 620-630 for A, B, C, DRB1 and DQB1, over 500 for DQA1, over 600 for DPA1, and around 450 for DPB1. Besides the first cohort of approximately 670 subjects, a separate validation cohort made up of around 120 different subjects was used. The study used immunosequencing to profile the T cell repertoires of approximately 650 subjects and linked those repertoires to cytomegalovirus serostatus. The genetic ancestry cluster associated with self-reported Caucasian donors included 70% to 85% of the roughly 360 genotyped donors. The later analysis used no new phenotypic data to find candidate immune exposures, relying instead on TCR beta sequences and their occurrence across donors. The study combined high-throughput TCR immunosequencing, statistical association of individual TCRs with disease status, and machine learning to predict cytomegalovirus infection status. The aim of the study was to test whether cataloging public T cell receptors could identify signatures of past pathogen exposure. All discovery cohort repertoires had been generated on a single sequencing platform. To study patterns of TCR occurrence, a later analysis re-analyzed previously published TCR beta repertoires from around 660 donors and added high-resolution HLA genotyping. Among about 400 genotyped donors of the cohort, an average of roughly 230,000 unique TCR beta nucleotide sequences was sequenced per donor, of which 15% to 20% were non-productive. Class I and class II HLA loci were covered by the typing at four-digit resolution. To decide whether each TCR beta V gene segment behaved as functional or pseudogenic, an earlier analysis of approximately 600 of the donors relied on high-throughput TCR beta sequencing. In a later genetic analysis, genome-wide SNP genotypes for about 65% of the 666 donors were used, and that subset was treated as a discovery cohort. Around 320 gigabases of sequencing data and approximately 84 million unique TCR sequences were included in an early release covering roughly 600 HLA-typed donors. Donor age, sex, ethnicity and CMV serostatus were compiled alongside the repertoire data. Four to six DR-DQ haplotypes were handled as single units for association and clustering because linkage in the cohort was strong. What the work shows at the level of the full study, not this receptor alone: Linkage disequilibrium might explain the correlated functional status among segregating V segments, but an unknown experimental factor could not be ruled out. An association between a missense DCLRE1C variant and V-gene and J-gene trimming of TCR beta chains was found in a later genetic analysis and replicated in an independent cohort. The earlier analysis of fewer than 750 of the donors excluded around 17 rarely observed V segments, including chromosome 9 orphons, because counts were too low. Because HLA typing was missing for some donors at each locus, association tests included only the typed subset. A later analysis reported that several top co-occurrence clusters appeared linked to parvovirus B19, influenza, CMV and Epstein-Barr virus. It was suggested by the authors that the approach could potentially be generalized to other disease states and immunological phenotypes. Most TCR sequences were seen in very few donors, while some public TCRs were found in many individuals. At a false discovery rate of 0.05, a later analysis linked 15,000 to 20,000 TCR beta sequences to specific HLA alleles. The cohort was sequenced for TCR beta chains only, and without alpha or paired-chain data the features that could be detected were limited. When HLA alleles, especially DR and DQ, strongly co-occurred, attributing TCR associations to individual alleles was difficult. A few of the identified cytomegalovirus-associated TCR beta chains were confirmed in vitro to be specific for cytomegalovirus antigens. CMV serostatus was the only immune exposure information available for the cohort. In a later analysis, TCR association rates were found to vary across HLA loci, with the most associated TCRs seen for DRB1 alleles and the fewest for HLA-C alleles. Compared with equally common non-associated chains, HLA-associated TCR beta chains in a later analysis were more clonally expanded and had lower generation probabilities. Compared with the 666-donor mean, donors in an Asian-associated ancestry cluster had fewer N-insertions in productive TCRs, according to a later genetic analysis. Presence/absence analyses assumed roughly uniform sequencing depth across donors, an assumption that may not hold. In an earlier analysis of roughly 560 of the donors, most TCR beta V segments were observed in productive rearrangements about 90% or about 30% of the time, broadly matching IMGT annotations. The classifier was reported to diagnose cytomegalovirus status with high specificity and sensitivity in both the original cohort and the validation cohort. A further reported finding was that TCR beta sequences accurately predicted the HLA-A and HLA-B alleles for most subjects in the first cohort. The sequencing pipeline was judged likely to have produced a cluster of highly shared sequence variants as a technical artifact. The study gave a list of 150 to 200 TCR beta chains associated with cytomegalovirus. Some IMGT-functional V segments, including TRBV6-2 and TRBV6-3, could not be told apart with the 87-base-pair reads, so those segments were excluded. A later analysis found that most CMV-associated TCR beta chains appeared HLA-restricted, with HLA associations seemingly driven largely by CMV exposure.

The cohort consisted of 666 healthy bone marrow donors. All cohort members were sampled while nominally healthy, although unrecorded immune exposures were likely present. The donor tested CMV seronegative, placing the donor among the 350 to 400 seronegative members of the cohort. A peripheral blood sample was collected from each donor, and TCR beta sequencing was performed on peripheral blood mononuclear cells. The Qiagen DNeasy Blood Extraction Kit was used to extract genomic DNA from the blood cell samples. The CDR3 runs 15 residues from the cysteine to the phenylalanine. The sequence is cut down to CDR3 DNA, 45 bases in frame from base 1. Relative to germline, V is missing 3 bases and J is missing 1 base, with 5 bases of the junction outside any gene match. The germline V gene (reference sequence) supplies CDR1 LNHDA and CDR2 SQIVND.

In this chain, TRBV19 is recombined with TRBJ1-1, and TRBD1 aligns with 7 junction nucleotides. Sequenced input: PBMCs. The origin of this receptor is a man aged 30-40 years in good health and CMV-seronegative. The DNA sequence follows: TGTGCCAGTAGTATGGGGGACAGAGGGAACACTGAAGCTTTCTTT. This sequence encodes CASSMGDRGNTEAFF.